This T cell receptor beta chain derives from a study of T cell clonality in common variable immunodeficiency (dated by TCRdb to the mid-2010s). Results the study describes overall, beyond this receptor: Differences among patients in the CVID cohort limited the correlations between repertoire features and clinical complications. CVID subjects shared fewer TCRbeta clones with each other than healthy controls did (p < 0.0001). Compared with healthy controls, CVID subjects showed increased TCRbeta clonality (t-test p = 0.018), a feature most characteristic of about a third of subjects. Although equal DNA input was used, an average of about 83,000 unique sequences per sample was obtained for controls, compared with about 29,000 for CVID samples. The authors noted that sequencing repertoires of T cell subpopulations would be needed to clarify what caused the increased clonality in CVID. CVID TCRbeta sequences reportedly showed fewer deletions and N-nucleotide insertions and lacked highly modified clones with 13 or more V deletions.

Standard criteria were used to diagnose CVID, namely serum IgG, IgA and/or IgM reduced below the normal range together with specific antibody deficiency. The CVID group comprised fewer than 50 subjects, 15 or so female and roughly 30 male, aged roughly 8 to 70 years with a mean age of around 41. Both CVID patients and healthy controls were predominantly of Caucasian heritage. At the time of study participation, every CVID subject had been on replacement immunoglobulin therapy for one year or longer. When blood was collected, none of the CVID subjects were ill or on immunomodulatory or immunosuppressive medication. From each donor, 5 to 8 ml of heparinized peripheral whole blood was collected. Genomic DNA from adults with common variable immune deficiency (CVID) and from healthy adult controls was the source for sequencing TCRbeta CDR3 repertoires. Diluted blood was density-centrifuged over Hypaque 1077 or Ficoll-Paque to isolate peripheral blood mononuclear cells. Unsorted mononuclear cells served as the source of genomic DNA, which was extracted either by Qiagen column purification or by a centrifugation-based method.

CVID samples and control samples contributed equivalent amounts of genomic DNA as sequencing input. For every sample, a 60 bp segment covering the rearranged TCRbeta CDR3 region was amplified and then sequenced. TCRbeta amplification used the immunoSEQ assay, a bias-corrected multiplex PCR with high-throughput sequencing. Processing in the source paper ran as follows. Each unique nucleotide sequence was treated as a clone and annotated with V, D and J genes, copy number and frequency. Sequences were labeled productive if in frame, and non-productive if out of frame or containing stop codons. Clonality was calculated from Shannon's entropy as previously described. The predicted amino acid sequences of productive clones were used to derive mean CDR3 Kyte-Doolittle hydropathy. Using the R hclust function, scaled V gene usage was clustered hierarchically with Manhattan distance and complete linkage. Sharing of clones by CDR3 amino acid sequence was evaluated through resampling of 12 repertoires per group over 100 rounds. The repertoires were searched for approximately 73 published EBV-specific and almost 250 published CMV-specific TCRbeta sequences. A couple of CVID samples that yielded fewer than 10,000 sequences were excluded from the analysis, so around 38 CVID repertoires were retained. Not all clones reach the TCRdb copy of this immuneACCESS table, which keeps in-frame sequences only. Checked studies attribute under half of the gap to unresolved V genes and leave the rest unexplained. V and J calls and clone size follow that table, whereas D and trimming were derived from the DNA. For this sample, almost 20,000 clones are listed, none of them singletons. Approximately 2.5% of the sample is in the top ten clones.

Concerning this clone: The specificity of this receptor is unknown. The read ends 3 residues early relative to the CDR3; the germline J gene fills the gap.

In the germline V gene, CDR1 corresponds to SGHTA and CDR2 to FQGNSA. Trimmed from V: 6 bases; trimmed from J: 6 bases; junction bases lacking a gene match: 7. The cysteine opens and the phenylalanine closes a CDR3 of 15 amino acids. The DNA shown is the part of the CDR3 that was read: 36 bases, in frame from base 1. The rearranged segments are TRBV7-2 and TRBJ2-3; 12 of the junction bases match TRBD2. The sequenced sample was peripheral blood mononuclear cells. The clonotype comes from a human donor with common variable immunodeficiency. The sequenced CDR3 bases are TGTGCCAGCAGTCTCACTAGCGGGGGGCGGGATACG. This translates into CASSLTSGGRDT. The complete CDR3 sequence is CASSLTSGGRDTQYF. When the CDR3 is completed using the reference TRBV7-2 and TRBJ2-3 genes on either side, the full variable domain is GAGVSQSPSNKVTEKGKDVELRCDPISGHTALYWYRQSLGQGLEFLIYFQGNSAPDKSGLPSDRFSAERTGGSVSTLTIQRTQQEDSAVYLCASSLTSGGRDTQYFGPGTRLTVL.